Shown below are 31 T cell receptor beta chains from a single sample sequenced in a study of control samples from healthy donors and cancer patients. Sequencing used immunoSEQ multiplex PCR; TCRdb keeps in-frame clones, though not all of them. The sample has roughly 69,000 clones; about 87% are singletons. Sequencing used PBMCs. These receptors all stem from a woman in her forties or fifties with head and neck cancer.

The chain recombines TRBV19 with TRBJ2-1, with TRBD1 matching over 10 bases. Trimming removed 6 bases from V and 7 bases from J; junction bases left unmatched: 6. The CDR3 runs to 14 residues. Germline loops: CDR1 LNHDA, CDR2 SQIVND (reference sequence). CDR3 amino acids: CASSTTGGKNEQFF. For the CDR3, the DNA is TGTGCCAGTAGCACGACAGGGGGCAAGAATGAGCAGTTCTTC. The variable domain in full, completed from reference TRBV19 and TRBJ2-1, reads DGGITQSPKYLFRKEGQNVTLSCEQNLNHDAMYWYRQDPGQGLRLIYYSQIVNDFQKGDIAEGYSVSREKKESFPLTVTSAQKNPTAFYLCASSTTGGKNEQFFGPGTRLTVL.

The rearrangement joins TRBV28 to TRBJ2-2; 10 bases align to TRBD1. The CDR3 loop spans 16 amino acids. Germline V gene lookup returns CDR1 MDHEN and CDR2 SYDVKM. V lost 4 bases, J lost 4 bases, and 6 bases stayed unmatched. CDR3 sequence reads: CASSSGQGRGTGELFF. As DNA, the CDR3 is TGTGCCAGCAGTTCGGGACAGGGGCGAGGCACCGGGGAGCTGTTTTTT.

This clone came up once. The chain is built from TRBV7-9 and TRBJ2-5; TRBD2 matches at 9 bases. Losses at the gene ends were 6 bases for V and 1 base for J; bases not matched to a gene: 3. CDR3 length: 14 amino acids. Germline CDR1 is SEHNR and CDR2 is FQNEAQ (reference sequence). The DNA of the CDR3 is TGTGCCAGCAGGGCTAGCGGGGCCCAAGAGACCCAGTACTTC. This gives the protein CASRASGAQETQYF.

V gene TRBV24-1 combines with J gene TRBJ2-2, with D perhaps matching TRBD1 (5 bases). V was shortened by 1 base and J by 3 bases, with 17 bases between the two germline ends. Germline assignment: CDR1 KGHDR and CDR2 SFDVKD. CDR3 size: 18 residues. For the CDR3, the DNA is TGTGCCACCAGTGATTTTGGGGCAGGGCTTCAGGACACCGGGGAGCTGTTTTTT. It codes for CATSDFGAGLQDTGELFF.

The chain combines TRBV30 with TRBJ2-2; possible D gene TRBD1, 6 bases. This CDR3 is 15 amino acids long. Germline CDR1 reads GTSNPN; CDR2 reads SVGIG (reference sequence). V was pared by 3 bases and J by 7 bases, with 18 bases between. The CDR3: CAWSLDRRWGGELFF. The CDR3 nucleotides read TGTGCCTGGAGCCTTGACAGGAGATGGGGCGGGGAGCTGTTTTTT.

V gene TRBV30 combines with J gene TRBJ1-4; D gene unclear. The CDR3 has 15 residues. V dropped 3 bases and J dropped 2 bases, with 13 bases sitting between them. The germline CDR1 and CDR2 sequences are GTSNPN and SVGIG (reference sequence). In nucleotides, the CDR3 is TGTGCCTGGAGGGCGGGAGGCTCCACTAATGAAAAACTGTTTTTT. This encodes CAWRAGGSTNEKLFF.

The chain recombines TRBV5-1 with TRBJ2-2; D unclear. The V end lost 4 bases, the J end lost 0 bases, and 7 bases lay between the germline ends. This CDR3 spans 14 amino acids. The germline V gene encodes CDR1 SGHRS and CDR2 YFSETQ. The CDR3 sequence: CASSRGANTGELFF. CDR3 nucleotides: TGCGCCAGCAGCCGAGGAGCGAACACCGGGGAGCTGTTTTTT.

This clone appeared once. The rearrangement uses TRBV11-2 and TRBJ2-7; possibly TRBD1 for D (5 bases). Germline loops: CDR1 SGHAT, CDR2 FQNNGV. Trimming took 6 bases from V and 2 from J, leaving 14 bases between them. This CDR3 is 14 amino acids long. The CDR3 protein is CASRRGHLTYEQYF. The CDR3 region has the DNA TGTGCCAGCAGACGAGGACACTTAACCTACGAGCAGTACTTC. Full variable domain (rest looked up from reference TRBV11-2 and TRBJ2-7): EAGVAQSPRYKIIEKRQSVAFWCNPISGHATLYWYQQILGQGPKLLIQFQNNGVVDDSQLPKDRFSAERLKGVDSTLKIQPAKLEDSAVYLCASRRGHLTYEQYFGPGTRLTVT.

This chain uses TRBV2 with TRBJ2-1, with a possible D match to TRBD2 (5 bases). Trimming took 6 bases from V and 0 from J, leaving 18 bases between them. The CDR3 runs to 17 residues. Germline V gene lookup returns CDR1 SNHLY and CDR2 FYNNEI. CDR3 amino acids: CASSERMALSSYNEQFF. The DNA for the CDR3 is TGTGCCAGCAGCGAGCGGATGGCCTTAAGCTCCTACAATGAGCAGTTCTTC.

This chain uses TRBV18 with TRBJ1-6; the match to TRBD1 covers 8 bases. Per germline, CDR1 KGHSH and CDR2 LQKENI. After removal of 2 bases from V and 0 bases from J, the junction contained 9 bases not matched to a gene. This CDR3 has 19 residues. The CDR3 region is CASSPRGDRWSSYNSPLHF. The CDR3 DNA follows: TGTGCCAGCTCACCAAGGGGGGACAGGTGGAGCTCCTATAATTCACCCCTCCACTTT.

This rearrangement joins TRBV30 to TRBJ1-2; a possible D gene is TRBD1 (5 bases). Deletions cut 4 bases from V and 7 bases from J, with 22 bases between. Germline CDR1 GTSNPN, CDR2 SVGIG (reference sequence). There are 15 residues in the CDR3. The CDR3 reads CAWNDLGLMGPGYTF. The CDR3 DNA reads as TGTGCCTGGAACGACCTCGGGTTAATGGGGCCTGGCTACACCTTC. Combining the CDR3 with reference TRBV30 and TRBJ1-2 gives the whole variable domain SQTIHQWPATLVQPVGSPLSLECTVEGTSNPNLYWYRQAAGRGLQLLFYSVGIGQISSEVPQNLSASRPQDRQFILSSKKLLLSDSGFYLCAWNDLGLMGPGYTFGSGTRLTVV.

The CDR3 sequence is CASGGAGGRTDTQYF. The CDR3 region has the DNA TGTGCCAGCGGTGGAGCGGGGGGCCGCACAGATACGCAGTATTTT. J is TRBJ2-3 and V is TRBV7-2; 9 bases are a match to TRBD2. Germline assignment: CDR1 SGHTA and CDR2 FQGNSA. The junction had 7 bases not matched to a gene; V was cut back by 8 bases and J by 1 base. The CDR3 is 15 residues long.

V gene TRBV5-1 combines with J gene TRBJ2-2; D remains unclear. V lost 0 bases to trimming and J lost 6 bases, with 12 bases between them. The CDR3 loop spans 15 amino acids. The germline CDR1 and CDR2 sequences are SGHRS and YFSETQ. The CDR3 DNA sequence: TGCGCCAGCAGCTTGGAAGGCCAGCTAGCCGGGGAGCTGTTTTTT. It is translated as CASSLEGQLAGELFF. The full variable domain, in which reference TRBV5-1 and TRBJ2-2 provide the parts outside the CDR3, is KAGVTQTPRYLIKTRGQQVTLSCSPISGHRSVSWYQQTPGQGLQFLFEYFSETQRNKGNFPGRFSGRQFSNSRSEMNVSTLELGDSALYLCASSLEGQLAGELFFGEGSRLTVL.

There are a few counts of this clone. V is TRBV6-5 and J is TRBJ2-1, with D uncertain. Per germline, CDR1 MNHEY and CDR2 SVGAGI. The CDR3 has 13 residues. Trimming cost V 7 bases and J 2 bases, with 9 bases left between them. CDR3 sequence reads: CASTDTTYNEQFF. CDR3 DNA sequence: TGTGCCAGCACAGACACTACCTACAATGAGCAGTTCTTC.

CDR3 protein: CASSTHPLAGVSSYNEQFF. The DNA of the CDR3 is TGCGCCAGCAGCACCCATCCACTAGCGGGGGTCAGCTCCTACAATGAGCAGTTCTTC. This chain links TRBV5-1 with TRBJ2-1; 11 bases align to TRBD2. The CDR3 has 19 residues. Losses at the gene ends were 4 bases for V and 0 bases for J; bases not matched to a gene: 12. Per germline, CDR1 SGHRS and CDR2 YFSETQ. Using reference TRBV5-1 and TRBJ2-1 for the parts outside the CDR3, the full variable domain is KAGVTQTPRYLIKTRGQQVTLSCSPISGHRSVSWYQQTPGQGLQFLFEYFSETQRNKGNFPGRFSGRQFSNSRSEMNVSTLELGDSALYLCASSTHPLAGVSSYNEQFFGPGTRLTVL.

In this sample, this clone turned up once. In DNA, the CDR3 is TGTGCCAGCATAGGGAGCAGCTCCTATAATTCACCCCTCCACTTT. Translating gives CASIGSSSYNSPLHF. The chain carries TRBV28 and TRBJ1-6; the D is unclear. Germline V gene lookup returns CDR1 MDHEN and CDR2 SYDVKM. This CDR3 contains 15 residues. V was cut by 7 bases and J by 0 bases, with 10 bases left in between.

As DNA, the CDR3 is TGTGCCAGCAGTTTCGGGGGGGGACAGGGGATGAATGGCTACACCTTC. Translation gives CASSFGGGQGMNGYTF. The rearrangement links TRBV28 to TRBJ1-2, with 10 bases aligning to TRBD1. CDR3 length equals 16 residues. After removal of 3 bases from V and 6 bases from J, the junction contained 10 bases not matched to a gene. Germline V gene sequence: CDR1 MDHEN, CDR2 SYDVKM.

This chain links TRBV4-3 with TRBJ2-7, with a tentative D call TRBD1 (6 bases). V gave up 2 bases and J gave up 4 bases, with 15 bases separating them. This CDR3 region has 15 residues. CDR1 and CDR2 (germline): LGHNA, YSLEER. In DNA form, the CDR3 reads TGCGCCAGCAGCCAATCTCTCAGGGGTCCGTACGAGCAGTACTTC. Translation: CASSQSLRGPYEQYF.

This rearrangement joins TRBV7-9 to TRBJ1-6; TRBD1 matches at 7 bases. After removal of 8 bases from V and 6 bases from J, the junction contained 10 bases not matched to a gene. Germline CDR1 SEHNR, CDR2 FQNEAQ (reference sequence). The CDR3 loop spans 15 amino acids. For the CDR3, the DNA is TGTGCCAGCCGCCGGACAGGACCTTTTAATTCACCCCTCCACTTT. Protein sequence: CASRRTGPFNSPLHF.

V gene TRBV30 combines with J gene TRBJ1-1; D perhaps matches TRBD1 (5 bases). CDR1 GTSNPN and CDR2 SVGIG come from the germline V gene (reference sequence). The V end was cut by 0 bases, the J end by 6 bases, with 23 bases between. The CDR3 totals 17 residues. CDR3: CAWSVRYDLWGGPEAFF. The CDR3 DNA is TGTGCCTGGAGTGTACGATATGATTTATGGGGGGGTCCTGAAGCTTTCTTT.

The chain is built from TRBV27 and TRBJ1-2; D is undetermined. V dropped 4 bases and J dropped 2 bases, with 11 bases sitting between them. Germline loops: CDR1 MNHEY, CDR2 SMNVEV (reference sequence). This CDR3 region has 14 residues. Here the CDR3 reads CASSSQPGNYGYTF. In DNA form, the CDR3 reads TGTGCCAGCAGTTCTCAGCCCGGAAACTATGGCTACACCTTC.

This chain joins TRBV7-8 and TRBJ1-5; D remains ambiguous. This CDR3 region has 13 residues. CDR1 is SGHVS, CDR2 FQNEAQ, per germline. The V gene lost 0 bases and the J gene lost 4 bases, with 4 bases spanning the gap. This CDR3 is CASSLAQNQPQHF. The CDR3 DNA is TGTGCCAGCAGCTTAGCGCAGAATCAGCCCCAGCATTTT.

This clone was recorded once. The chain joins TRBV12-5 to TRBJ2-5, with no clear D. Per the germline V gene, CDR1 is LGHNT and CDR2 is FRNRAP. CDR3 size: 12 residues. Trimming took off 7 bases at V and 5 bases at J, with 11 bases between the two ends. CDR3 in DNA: TGTGCTAGTGCTTTTGGTATGGAGACCCAGTACTTC. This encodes CASAFGMETQYF.

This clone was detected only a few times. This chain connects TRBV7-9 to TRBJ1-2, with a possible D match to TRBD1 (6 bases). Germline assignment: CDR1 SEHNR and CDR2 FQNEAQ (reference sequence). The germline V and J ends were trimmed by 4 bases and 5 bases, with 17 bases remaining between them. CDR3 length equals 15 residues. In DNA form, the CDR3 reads TGTGCCAGCAGCTCCCCCGGGGGGCGCGGGTATGGCTACACCTTC. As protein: CASSSPGGRGYGYTF.

CDR3: CASSLRPGRNQPQHF. For the CDR3, the DNA is TGTGCCAGCAGCTTGAGGCCGGGACGGAATCAGCCCCAGCATTTT. This rearrangement joins TRBV5-5 to TRBJ1-5; maybe TRBD1 (5 bases). This CDR3 contains 15 residues. Deletions cut 1 base from V and 4 bases from J, with 12 bases between. Germline CDR1 SGHKS, CDR2 YYEKEE (reference sequence).

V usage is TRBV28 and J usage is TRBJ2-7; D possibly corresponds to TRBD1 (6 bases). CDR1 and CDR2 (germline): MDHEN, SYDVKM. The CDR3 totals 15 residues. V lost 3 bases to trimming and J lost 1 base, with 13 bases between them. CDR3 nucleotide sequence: TGTGCCAGCAGTTTTGGGGGCAGGGCATCCTACGAGCAGTACTTC. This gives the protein CASSFGGRASYEQYF.

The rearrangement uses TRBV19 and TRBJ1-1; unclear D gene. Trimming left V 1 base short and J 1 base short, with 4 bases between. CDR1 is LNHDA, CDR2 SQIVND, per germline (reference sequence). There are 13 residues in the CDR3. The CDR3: CASSIVSNTEAFF. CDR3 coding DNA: TGTGCCAGTAGTATAGTTTCGAACACTGAAGCTTTCTTT.

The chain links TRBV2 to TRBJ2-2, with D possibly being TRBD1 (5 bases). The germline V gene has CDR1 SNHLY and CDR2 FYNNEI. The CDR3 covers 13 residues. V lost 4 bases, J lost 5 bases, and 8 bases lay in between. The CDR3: CASSAQGTGELFF. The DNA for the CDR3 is TGTGCCAGCAGTGCGCAGGGAACCGGGGAGCTGTTTTTT.

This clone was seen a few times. The chain's CDR3 is CASSYTLAGGYQETQYF. The CDR3 DNA follows: TGTGCCAGCAGTTACACCCTAGCGGGGGGGTACCAAGAGACCCAGTACTTC. The rearrangement links TRBV6-2 or TRBV6-3 to TRBJ2-5, with TRBD2 matching over 12 bases. Germline assignment: CDR1 MNHEY and CDR2 SVGEGT. The CDR3 runs to 17 residues. After removal of 2 bases from V and 0 bases from J, the junction contained 4 bases not matched to a gene.

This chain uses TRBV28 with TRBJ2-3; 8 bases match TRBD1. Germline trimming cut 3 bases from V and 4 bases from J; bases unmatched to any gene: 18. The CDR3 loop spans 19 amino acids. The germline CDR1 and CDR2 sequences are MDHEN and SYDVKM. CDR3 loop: CASSLTAGQGRYPSDTQYF. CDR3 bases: TGTGCCAGCAGTTTGACGGCCGGACAGGGCCGATATCCCTCAGATACGCAGTATTTT.

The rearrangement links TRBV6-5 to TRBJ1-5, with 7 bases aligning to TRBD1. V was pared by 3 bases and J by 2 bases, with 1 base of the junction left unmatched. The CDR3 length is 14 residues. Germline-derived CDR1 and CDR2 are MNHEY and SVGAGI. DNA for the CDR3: TGTGCCAGCAGTTATGGACAGGGCAATCAGCCCCAGCATTTT. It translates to CASSYGQGNQPQHF.